This entry lists 30 T cell receptor beta chains sequenced from one sample in a study of blood T cell repertoires in COVID-19. Some clones are missing from TCRdb's copy, which holds only in-frame ones; the method was immunoSEQ multiplex PCR. Of about 39,000 clones in the sample, almost 85% were seen once. Sequences were obtained from peripheral blood. These receptors all come from a human donor in a cohort sampled during active COVID-19.

This clone has more than one count but fewer than ten. The chain employs TRBV7-2 and TRBJ2-7; the match to TRBD1 covers 7 bases. Germline lookup yields CDR1 SGHTA and CDR2 FQGNSA. CDR3 length: 13 amino acids. Trimming cost V 1 base and J 7 bases; bases outside gene matches: 4. DNA for the CDR3: TGTGCCAGCAGCTTAGGACAGGGTGGAGAGCAGTACTTC. Protein: CASSLGQGGEQYF.

The chain uses TRBV28 and TRBJ1-4; D gene uncertain. V was clipped by 5 bases and J by 0 bases, with 10 bases between them. This CDR3 comprises 15 residues. Germline lookup yields CDR1 MDHEN and CDR2 SYDVKM. CDR3 DNA sequence: TGTGCCAGCAGTGAAGTGCGGTCAACTAATGAAAAACTGTTTTTT. Translation gives CASSEVRSTNEKLFF.

The gene calls are TRBV14 and TRBJ1-2; a possible D gene is TRBD1 (5 bases). Germline V gives CDR1 SGHDN, CDR2 FVKESK. With 1 base removed from V and 7 bases from J, the gap between germline ends came to 22 bases. The CDR3 has 17 residues. In DNA, the CDR3 is TGTGCCAGCAGCCAAGGGCCCGGGGGATTGATTGAGAGTGGCTACACCTTC. Translated: CASSQGPGGLIESGYTF.

The chain joins TRBV27 to TRBJ2-4, with TRBD2 as a possible D gene (7 bases). In germline, CDR1 is MNHEY, CDR2 SMNVEV (reference sequence). The CDR3 extends over 16 amino acids. Trimming removed 3 bases from V and 7 bases from J, with 19 bases in between. In DNA form, the CDR3 reads TGTGCCAGCAGTTTGGGGATGGGAGGGGGGGCGAACATTCAGTACTTC. Its translation: CASSLGMGGGANIQYF.

In the case of this clone: A junction end diverges from the germline sequence, so it may reflect a read error. This chain joins TRBV30 and TRBJ2-1; 15 bases align to TRBD2. This CDR3 has 17 amino acids. In germline, CDR1 is GTSNPN, CDR2 SVGIG (reference sequence). CDR3 region: CAWSPLRTSGRANQQFF. The CDR3 DNA follows: TGTGCCTGGAGTCCTCTCCGGACTAGCGGGAGGGCCAATCAGCAGTTCTTC.

The chain links TRBV6-2 or TRBV6-3 to TRBJ2-7; D perhaps matches TRBD2 (6 bases). The CDR3 covers 16 residues. The V and J ends lost 2 bases and 2 bases respectively, with 16 bases between them. In germline, CDR1 is MNHEY, CDR2 SVGEGT. CDR3 sequence: CASSYPPVGGTYEQYF. The CDR3, as DNA: TGTGCCAGCAGTTACCCCCCGGTTGGGGGGACCTACGAGCAGTACTTC.

V is TRBV27 and J is TRBJ2-1; TRBD2 agrees at 7 bases. CDR1 is MNHEY and CDR2 is SMNVEV in the germline V gene (reference sequence). The CDR3 totals 17 residues. After removal of 5 bases from V and 1 base from J, the junction contained 11 bases not matched to a gene. The CDR3 DNA reads TGTGCCAGCAGTCCGGACCCCCTAGCGGCTTCCTACAATGAGCAGTTCTTC. This encodes CASSPDPLAASYNEQFF.

This clone was seen only a few times. The chain recombines TRBV30 with TRBJ2-7, with D tentatively TRBD1 (5 bases). Per germline, CDR1 GTSNPN and CDR2 SVGIG (reference sequence). V lost 1 base and J lost 0, with 13 bases in between. This CDR3 comprises 15 residues. The CDR3 nucleotides are TGTGCCTGGAGTGCAAGGACATTTAGCTCCTACGAGCAGTACTTC. It codes for CAWSARTFSSYEQYF. Together with reference TRBV30 and TRBJ2-7, the CDR3 gives the full variable domain: SQTIHQWPATLVQPVGSPLSLECTVEGTSNPNLYWYRQAAGRGLQLLFYSVGIGQISSEVPQNLSASRPQDRQFILSSKKLLLSDSGFYLCAWSARTFSSYEQYFGPGTRLTVT.

This CDR3 is CASSPVQGGIGSGANVLTF. The CDR3 DNA follows: TGTGCCAGCTCCCCAGTCCAGGGCGGCATCGGCTCTGGGGCCAACGTCCTGACTTTC. This chain links TRBV18 with TRBJ2-6, with D possibly TRBD1 on 5 matching bases. The CDR3 extends over 19 amino acids. Trimming stripped 6 bases from V and 0 bases from J, with 21 bases between. Germline V gene sequence: CDR1 KGHSH, CDR2 LQKENI.

The chain joins TRBV30 to TRBJ1-2, with TRBD1 matching over 7 bases. Trimming took 0 bases from V and 5 from J; bases not matched to a gene: 6. The CDR3 has 14 residues. Germline V gene data show CDR1 as GTSNPN and CDR2 as SVGIG (reference sequence). In nucleotides, the CDR3 is TGTGCCTGGAGTGTACCGGGACAGCCGTATGGCTACACCTTC. As protein: CAWSVPGQPYGYTF.

The V and J genes are TRBV3-1 (or the pseudogene TRBV3-2) and TRBJ1-1; no clear D. This CDR3 contains 13 residues. V lost 8 bases, J lost 3 bases, and 13 bases lay in between. CDR1 LGHDT and CDR2 YNNKEL come from the germline V gene (reference sequence). As DNA, the CDR3 is TGTGCCAGCGGCCCAGGAGGGTACACTGAAGCTTTCTTT. Encoded protein: CASGPGGYTEAFF.

In its sample, this clone was seen once. V and J are TRBV27 and TRBJ2-7, with 8 nucleotides matching TRBD1. V shed 5 bases and J 5 bases; nucleotides not matched to a gene: 8. CDR1 MNHEY and CDR2 SMNVEV come from the germline V gene (reference sequence). The CDR3 runs to 14 residues. The CDR3 sequence is CASSPTGVLNEQYF. The CDR3 DNA sequence: TGTGCCAGCAGTCCGACAGGGGTACTCAACGAGCAGTACTTC.

This clone was seen a few times. The CDR3 loop reads CASSLTGDNQPQHF. CDR3 bases: TGTGCCAGCAGCCTGACAGGGGACAATCAGCCCCAGCATTTT. The chain joins TRBV5-4 to TRBJ1-5; 8 bases map to TRBD1. Trimming at V came to 4 bases and at J to 3 bases, leaving 3 bases not matched to a gene. The CDR3 consists of 14 residues. Germline assignment: CDR1 SGHNT and CDR2 YYREEE (reference sequence).

V is TRBV6-5 and J is TRBJ1-1; no clear D. This CDR3 comprises 14 residues. The germline V and J ends were trimmed by 6 bases and 1 base, with 12 bases remaining between them. From germline, CDR1 is MNHEY and CDR2 SVGAGI. The CDR3: CASSLLTGNTEAFF. DNA of the CDR3: TGTGCCAGCAGCCTCCTTACGGGGAACACTGAAGCTTTCTTT.

The chain is built from TRBV5-6 and TRBJ2-1, with TRBD1 matching over 9 bases. The CDR3 length is 13 residues. Germline V gene sequence: CDR1 SGHDT, CDR2 YYEEEE. Trimming cost V 4 bases and J 15 bases; bases outside gene matches: 11. CDR3 loop: CASSPDRDRDPFF. As DNA, the CDR3 is TGTGCCAGCAGCCCGGACCGGGACAGGGATCCGTTCTTC.

This clone showed up just a few times. This chain joins TRBV7-2 and TRBJ1-2, with D possibly being TRBD1 (5 bases). The CDR3 is made up of 16 amino acids. The germline CDR1 and CDR2 sequences are SGHTA and FQGNSA. The germline V and J ends were trimmed by 6 bases and 8 bases, with 25 bases remaining between them. DNA of the CDR3: TGTGCCAGCAGTTCCGAGGGGTCGGCGTCGGCGGGGGGCTACACCTTC. Translating it yields CASSSEGSASAGGYTF.

This chain uses TRBV19 with TRBJ1-1; D perhaps matches TRBD1 (5 bases). Trimming removed 1 base from V and 5 bases from J, with 11 bases in between. The CDR3 length is 14 residues. Germline CDR1 and CDR2: LNHDA and SQIVND (reference sequence). CDR3 sequence reads: CASSIGVGGTEAFF. The CDR3 DNA sequence: TGTGCCAGTAGTATAGGAGTCGGGGGAACTGAAGCTTTCTTT.

The chain links TRBV19 to TRBJ2-3; D remains unclear. CDR3 length: 12 amino acids. Trimming left V 5 bases short and J 6 bases short, with 9 bases between. Germline V CDR1 and CDR2: LNHDA, SQIVND (reference sequence). Written as DNA, the CDR3 is TGTGCCAGTAGTCCGGTATCGGATACGCAGTATTTT. It yields the protein CASSPVSDTQYF.

This clone came up a few times. This chain uses TRBV27 with TRBJ1-4; D unclear. CDR1 and CDR2 from the germline V gene are MNHEY and SMNVEV (reference sequence). CDR3 length: 15 amino acids. The germline V and J ends were trimmed by 7 bases and 3 bases, with 15 bases remaining between them. The CDR3 loop reads CASKERAGPNEKLFF. CDR3 nucleotides: TGTGCCAGCAAAGAGCGGGCAGGACCTAATGAAAAACTGTTTTTT.

This clone was counted only a few times. The chain recombines TRBV19 with TRBJ2-7; TRBD2 agrees at 12 bases. The CDR3 is 13 amino acids. Looked up from germline, CDR1 is LNHDA and CDR2 is SQIVND (reference sequence). J was trimmed by 7 bases and V by 5 bases; bases with no gene match: 3. The CDR3 DNA follows: TGTGCCAGTAGTCTCGGACTAGCGGGGGAGCAGTACTTC. Translating gives CASSLGLAGEQYF.

The CDR3 sequence is CASSSPGGYYF. CDR3 coding DNA: TGTGCCAGCAGTTCGCCGGGTGGATACTACTTC. The chain is built from TRBV5-8 and TRBJ2-7; D is unresolved. In germline, CDR1 is SGHTS, CDR2 YDEGEE. This CDR3 is 11 amino acids long. V lost 5 bases and J 13 bases, leaving 16 bases between the germline ends. The entire variable domain, with the rest obtained from reference TRBV5-8 and TRBJ2-7, is as follows: EAGVTQSPTHLIKTRGQQATLRCSPISGHTSVYWYQQALGLGLQFLLWYDEGEERNRGNFPPRFSGRQFPNYSSELNVNALELEDSALYLCASSSPGGYYFGPGTRLTVT.

This clone was recorded only once. This sequence joins TRBV2 and TRBJ1-1; D not resolved. The CDR3 is 14 amino acids. Per germline, CDR1 SNHLY and CDR2 FYNNEI. The V and J ends lost 5 bases and 0 bases respectively, with 10 bases between them. CDR3 nucleotide sequence: TGTGCCAGCAGTACCTACGGAGTGAACACTGAAGCTTTCTTT. It is translated as CASSTYGVNTEAFF.

The chain carries TRBV3-1 (or the pseudogene TRBV3-2) and TRBJ1-2, with D possibly being TRBD1 (5 bases). In germline, CDR1 is LGHDT, CDR2 YNNKEL (reference sequence). The ends were cut back, 0 bases at V and 4 bases at J, with 6 bases in the middle. The CDR3 has 13 residues. CDR3 region: CASSQEGPYGYTF. Here the CDR3 DNA reads TGTGCCAGCAGCCAAGAGGGGCCCTATGGCTACACCTTC.

V gene TRBV7-8 combines with J gene TRBJ2-7; D gene uncertain. Germline V gene data show CDR1 as SGHVS and CDR2 as FQNEAQ. CDR3 length: 12 amino acids. Trimming took 5 bases from V and 3 from J, leaving 8 bases between them. The CDR3 spells CASSGPYYEQYF. The CDR3 DNA reads TGTGCCAGCAGCGGGCCTTACTACGAGCAGTACTTC.

This chain uses TRBV10-1 with TRBJ2-3; TRBD2 matches at 8 bases. The CDR3 is 15 residues long. J was trimmed by 2 bases and V by 2 bases; bases with no gene match: 3. Germline CDR1 and CDR2: WNHNN and SYGVQD (reference sequence). CDR3 in DNA: TGCGCCAGCAGTGAGGGTAGCGGGGTCACAGATACGCAGTATTTT. The encoded protein is CASSEGSGVTDTQYF.

The chain recombines TRBV30 with TRBJ1-2; D possibly corresponds to TRBD1 (5 bases). The germline CDR1 and CDR2 sequences are GTSNPN and SVGIG (reference sequence). Trimming shortened V by 1 base and J by 5 bases, and 11 bases separated the two germline ends. CDR3 size: 13 residues. The CDR3 DNA is TGTGCCTGGAGTGGCGGGACGGTGTATGGCTACACCTTC. The encoded protein is CAWSGGTVYGYTF.

This rearrangement joins TRBV18 to TRBJ2-3; no clear D. With 6 bases removed from V and 1 base from J, the gap between germline ends came to 8 bases. CDR1 is KGHSH, CDR2 LQKENI, per germline. The CDR3 loop spans 13 amino acids. The CDR3 bases are TGTGCCAGCTCCCCCCGGGGCACAGATACGCAGTATTTT. Translation: CASSPRGTDTQYF.

The chain employs TRBV27 and TRBJ2-4, with D tentatively TRBD1 (5 bases). Trimming pared 8 bases from V and 1 base from J, leaving 15 bases between. CDR3 length equals 15 residues. CDR1 and CDR2 from the germline V gene are MNHEY and SMNVEV (reference sequence). CDR3 in amino acids: CASRSQGMAKNIQYF. CDR3 nucleotides: TGTGCCAGCCGATCCCAGGGTATGGCCAAAAACATTCAGTACTTC.

The genes are TRBV12-5 and TRBJ2-3; 9 bases align to TRBD2. J gave up 6 bases and V 1 base, and 8 bases lay outside the gene matches. The germline V gene encodes CDR1 LGHNT and CDR2 FRNRAP. The CDR3 runs 16 residues. The CDR3, as DNA: TGTGCTAGTGGTTTGGGGGAACTAGCGGGCATGGATACGCAGTATTTT. Encoded protein: CASGLGELAGMDTQYF.

The gene calls are TRBV3-1 (or the pseudogene TRBV3-2) and TRBJ1-1; possible D gene TRBD1, 5 bases. Trimming removed 0 bases from V and 11 bases from J, with 16 bases in between. The CDR3 totals 14 residues. Germline CDR1 is LGHDT and CDR2 is YNNKEL (reference sequence). Here the CDR3 DNA reads TGTGCCAGCAGCCAAGACACCGGGGGAATGACTGCTTTCTTT. Its protein is CASSQDTGGMTAFF.